This T cell receptor (beta chain) was recovered during a study of CXCR3-negative and CXCR3-positive naive CD8 T cells. Study-level findings and limits: Comparably high diversity was seen in both naive subsets, and much lower diversity in memory CD8+ cells. CXCR3-positive naive cells had more hydrophobic TRB CDR3s than CXCR3-negative naive cells. Memory cells differed in TRBV-TRBJ usage, but naive CXCR3-negative and CXCR3-positive cells had similar usage.

All CD8+ T cell subsets were sorted in triplicate at 300,000 cells each. Libraries of TRB cDNA were made by 5' RACE and carried UMIs. TCRdb re-called the 5' RACE reads; one entry per CDR3 protein, DNA not given. The sample table sets out some 150,000 distinct CDR3 sequences. As regards this clonotype: Antigen: not known.

The CDR3 has 16 amino acids. Looked up from germline, CDR1 is SSHAT and CDR2 is FNYEAQ (reference sequence). The sequenced sample consisted of naive CXCR3+ CD8+ T cells from blood. The subset was: CD45RO-CCR7+CD27+CD95- naive CD8+ T cells expressing CXCR3 (TNR3+). This sequence joins TRBV7-7 and TRBJ2-2; TCRdb's D gene call, TRBD1, goes unchecked for lack of DNA. This TCR came from a human donor in good health. Some clones in this sample may be carry-over from other donors' samples. CDR3: CASSPRTESGLGELFF. The full variable domain, its missing parts supplied by reference TRBV7-7 and TRBJ2-2, is GAGVSQSPRYKVTKRGQDVTLRCDPISSHATLYWYQQALGQGPEFLTYFNYEAQPDKSGLPSDRFSAERPEGSISTLTIQRTEQRDSAMYRCASSPRTESGLGELFFGEGSRLTVL.